This T cell receptor beta chain is from a study of beta chain features in type 1 diabetes. This clone was picked up a small number of times. CDR1 GTSNPN and CDR2 SVGIG come from the germline V gene (reference sequence). This CDR3 has 14 amino acids. V was pared by 1 base and J by 3 bases, with 4 bases of the junction left unmatched. Sequenced material consisted of expressed TCRB transcripts (all of the isolated RNA was reverse transcribed). Using immunoSEQ multiplex PCR, the repertoire was profiled, and TCRdb retains in-frame clones only, with some absent. This table has 400,000 to 600,000 clones, 30% appearing once.

The gene calls are TRBV30 and TRBJ2-3, with 7 bases fitting TRBD1. The material sequenced was naive CD4+ T cells from blood. The receptor was isolated from a man younger than 35 in good health. This CDR3 is CAWSGDRITDTQYF. The CDR3 DNA follows: TGTGCCTGGAGTGGGGACAGAATAACAGATACGCAGTATTTT.